Sequencing of this T cell receptor (beta chain) was carried out in a study of blood T cell repertoires in COVID-19. Background on the study: Acute-phase and convalescent COVID-19 samples originated in the United States, Italy and Spain.

Germline assignment: CDR1 MNHEY and CDR2 SMNVEV (reference sequence). Trimming at V came to 10 bases and at J to 5 bases, leaving 10 bases not matched to a gene. The length of the CDR3 is 13 residues. Clones were sequenced by immunoSEQ multiplex PCR, and TCRdb holds only the in-frame ones, with some missing. The repertoire consists of 230,000 or so clones, with around nine tenths occurring once and the leading ten covering roughly 15%. The age range of participants was about 18 to 90 years, with residence in about two dozen US areas. Input material: PBMCs or T cells enriched from blood (not recorded which). The origin of this receptor is a woman aged 50 to 60 with acute COVID-19. The genes are TRBV27 and TRBJ2-7; 8 nucleotides line up with TRBD2. The CDR3 is CATRRGGRNEQYF. CDR3 in DNA: TGTGCCACCCGTCGGGGGGGGCGAAACGAGCAGTACTTC.